The present TCR beta chain was sequenced within a study of CD4 T cells in relation to SARS-CoV-2 and coronaviruses. Regarding the study as a whole: This crossreactivity analysis covered spike protein alone, no other viral proteins.

The unexposed donors gave CD4+ T cells in about 2011-2019, prior to COVID-19. Naive and memory CD4+ T cells were separated from cryopreserved PBMCs. Data came from immunoSEQ multiplex PCR; TCRdb stores just in-frame clones and leaves some out. Of about 64,000 clones in the sample, about 95% were seen once. This clone showed up just once. The antigen is not known. Additional DNA sequences in this sample encode the identical CDR3. CDR3 size: 15 residues. Germline V lookup: CDR1 KGHSH, CDR2 LQKENI. Losses at the gene ends were 6 bases for V and 3 bases for J; bases not matched to a gene: 7. The rearrangement uses TRBV18 and TRBJ1-4; 7 bases are shared with TRBD1. Sequenced input: naive CD4+ T cells from PBMCs. The subset is: naive CD4+ T cells isolated by negative enrichment. This clonotype was sampled from a human donor in good health. The DNA of the CDR3 is TGTGCCAGCTCCCCCACCGGGACAGCTAATGAAAAACTGTTTTTT. This encodes CASSPTGTANEKLFF. Looking up the rest from reference TRBV18 and TRBJ1-4 gives the full variable domain: NAGVMQNPRHLVRRRGQEARLRCSPMKGHSHVYWYRQLPEEGLKFMVYLQKENIIDESGMPKERFSAEFPKEGPSILRIQQVVRGDSAAYFCASSPTGTANEKLFFGSGTQLSVL.